This entry lists 17 T cell receptor beta chains sequenced from one sample in a study of T cell clonality in common variable immunodeficiency. Clones were sequenced by immunoSEQ multiplex PCR, and TCRdb holds only the in-frame ones, with some missing. The sample holds approximately 81,000 clones, and no clone turns up only once. Sequencing was performed on peripheral blood mononuclear cells. These receptors came from a person aged 18 to 69 in good health.

This clone was detected a few times. This may stem from a read error, because a much larger clone lies one nucleotide away. From the germline J gene comes the end of the CDR3, since the read stops 3 residues before it. The rearrangement links TRBV7-9 to TRBJ2-1; tentative D call: TRBD2 (5 bases). Germline CDR1 and CDR2: SEHNR and FQNEAQ (reference sequence). The CDR3 loop spans 14 amino acids. This chain's CDR3 is CSSKEGSSYNEQFF. The DNA read from the CDR3 is TGTTCCAGCAAAGAGGGTAGCTCCTACAATGAG.

This clone was seen ten or more times. The sequence runs out 3 residues before the end of the CDR3; the remainder is reconstructed from the germline J gene. V usage is TRBV2 and J usage is TRBJ2-3, with TRBD2 matching over 9 bases. CDR3 length: 15 amino acids. Germline CDR1 and CDR2: SNHLY and FYNNEI. V lost 3 bases to trimming and J lost 2 bases; unmatched junction nucleotides: 3. CDR3 sequence reads: CASSDGTSNTDTQYF. Partial CDR3 DNA: TGTGCCAGCAGTGACGGGACTAGCAACACAGATACG.

This clone was recorded at least ten times. This chain's CDR3 is CASSNRDRGLQETQYF. The covered CDR3 bases are TGTGCCAGCAGTAACCGGGACAGGGGACTCCAAGAGACC. The chain recombines TRBV28 with TRBJ2-5, with 10 bases identical to TRBD1. The read is 3 residues too short to cover the CDR3 end, so that end is filled in from the germline J gene. The CDR3 has 16 residues. CDR1 is MDHEN, CDR2 SYDVKM, per germline. The V gene end was trimmed by 5 bases and the J gene end by 1 base; junction bases not matched to a gene: 7.

This clone was seen ten or more times. The read finishes 3 residues shy of the CDR3 end, and the germline J gene is used to complete it. The chain links TRBV7-3 to TRBJ1-2, with 10 bases lining up with TRBD1. Germline lookup yields CDR1 SGHTA and CDR2 FQGTGA. V gave up 5 bases and J gave up 5 bases; unmatched junction bases: 8. The CDR3 is 15 amino acids. The chain's CDR3 is CASSPRDRGLYGYTF. CDR3 bases read: TGTGCCAGCAGCCCCCGGGACAGGGGATTGTATGGC.

The table lists this clone with a few counts. Read sequence stops 3 residues before the CDR3 end, and the germline J gene provides the missing end. The rearrangement uses TRBV6-2 or TRBV6-3 and TRBJ2-3; perhaps TRBD2 as D (7 bases). The germline V and J ends were trimmed by 3 bases and 3 bases, with 16 bases remaining between them. This CDR3 spans 16 amino acids. CDR1 is MNHEY, CDR2 SVGEGT, per germline. The chain's CDR3 is CASSYQRGAVTDTQYF. The sequenced CDR3 bases are TGTGCCAGCAGTTATCAACGGGGGGCGGTGACAGATACG.

This clone was observed many times. The sequence runs out 3 residues before the end of the CDR3; the remainder is reconstructed from the germline J gene. This sequence joins TRBV20-1 and TRBJ1-4; 7 positions match TRBD1. CDR3 length: 13 residues. From germline, CDR1 is DFQATT and CDR2 SNEGSKA (reference sequence). With V trimmed by 5 bases and J by 8 bases, 8 bases remained unmatched. The CDR3 DNA, read in part, is TGCAGTGCTCCCCGACAGGGCGACGAAAAA. The encoded protein is CSAPRQGDEK. The entire CDR3 is CSAPRQGDEKLFF.

This clone was counted at least ten times. The read gets to within 3 residues of the CDR3 end, and the germline J gene fills in the rest. This rearrangement joins TRBV19 to TRBJ2-7, with TRBD1 matching over 8 bases. Germline trimming cut 7 bases from V and 2 bases from J; bases unmatched to any gene: 10. This CDR3 spans 15 amino acids. Looked up from germline, CDR1 is LNHDA and CDR2 is SQIVND (reference sequence). Partial CDR3 DNA: TGTGCCAGTATCTCGGGGCCGGGACAGGCCTACGAG. This gives the protein CASISGPGQAYE. The full CDR3 protein is CASISGPGQAYEQYF.

In its sample, this clone was seen many times. The CDR3 end lies 3 residues beyond the end of the read and is filled in from the germline J gene. The rearrangement uses TRBV20-1 and TRBJ2-3, with 11 bases lining up with TRBD2. This CDR3 region has 14 residues. CDR1 and CDR2 from the germline V gene are DFQATT and SNEGSKA (reference sequence). The ends lost 3 bases at V and 4 bases at J; junction bases unmatched: 3. CDR3 in amino acids: CSARSSGRPDTQYF. The CDR3 DNA, read in part, is TGCAGTGCTAGGTCTAGCGGGAGGCCAGATACG.

This clone was counted many times. The DNA ends 3 residues before the CDR3 does, and the rest of the CDR3 is filled in from the germline J gene. The chain has TRBV20-1 and TRBJ2-5; 9 bases align to TRBD2. CDR1 and CDR2 (germline): DFQATT, SNEGSKA (reference sequence). The CDR3 totals 15 residues. The J segment lost 5 bases and the V segment lost 1 base, leaving 8 bases of the junction unmatched. The covered CDR3 bases are TGCAGTGCTAGAGGGGTAGCGGGAGAGTTGGAGACC. Encoded protein: CSARGVAGELET. The entire CDR3 protein reads CSARGVAGELETQYF.

This clone occurred many times. The read finishes 3 residues shy of the CDR3 end, and the germline J gene is used to complete it. The rearrangement joins TRBV19 to TRBJ1-5; D remains unclear. V dropped 2 bases and J dropped 9 bases, with 8 bases sitting between them. CDR3 length: 12 amino acids. Germline-derived CDR1 and CDR2 are LNHDA and SQIVND (reference sequence). CDR3 bases read: TGTGCCAGTAGTATACCGGCGGGGCCC. Its protein product is CASSIPAGP. The CDR3, in full, reads CASSIPAGPQHF.

This clone was detected many times. The CDR3 end falls 3 residues outside the read, so it is completed with the germline J gene. The J gene is TRBJ1-1, the V gene TRBV10-3; a weak D match, TRBD1 (5 bases). V lost 2 bases to trimming and J lost 6 bases, with 7 bases between them. In germline, CDR1 is ENHRY, CDR2 SYGVKD. The CDR3 has 12 amino acids. The CDR3 sequence: CAISEQTAEAFF. The part of the CDR3 DNA that was read is TGTGCCATCAGTGAGCAGACAGCTGAA.

Many counts were recorded for this clone. The read ends 3 residues before the CDR3 terminus; that terminus is restored from the germline J gene. This chain links TRBV19 with TRBJ2-2, with TRBD1 matching 9 bases. Germline loops: CDR1 LNHDA, CDR2 SQIVND (reference sequence). With 8 bases clipped from V and 1 base from J, the junction kept 8 bases outside the gene matches. The CDR3 covers 16 residues. The sequenced CDR3 bases are TGTGCCAGTGCCGTGGCGGGACAGGGGAACACCGGGGAG. Its translation: CASAVAGQGNTGE. The entire CDR3 reads CASAVAGQGNTGELFF. The variable domain in full, completed from reference TRBV19 and TRBJ2-2, reads DGGITQSPKYLFRKEGQNVTLSCEQNLNHDAMYWYRQDPGQGLRLIYYSQIVNDFQKGDIAEGYSVSREKKESFPLTVTSAQKNPTAFYLCASAVAGQGNTGELFFGEGSRLTVL.

At least ten counts were recorded for this clone. Read data end 3 residues before the CDR3 end; the end is taken from the germline J gene. The rearrangement uses TRBV5-5 and TRBJ1-1, with D perhaps matching TRBD1 (5 bases). CDR3 length equals 13 residues. The germline V gene encodes CDR1 SGHKS and CDR2 YYEKEE (reference sequence). The CDR3 protein is CASSQGDRSKAFF. The sequenced part of the CDR3 DNA is TGTGCCAGCAGCCAAGGGGATCGAAGCAAA. Filled out from reference TRBV5-5 and TRBJ1-1, the complete variable domain reads DAGVTQSPTHLIKTRGQQVTLRCSPISGHKSVSWYQQVLGQGPQFIFQYYEKEERGRGNFPDRFSARQFPNYSSELNVNALLLGDSALYLCASSQGDRSKAFFGQGTRLTVV.

This clone was recorded at least ten times. The read ends 3 residues shy of where the CDR3 ends; the end is completed using the germline J gene. This chain uses TRBV5-1 with TRBJ2-2; 8 nucleotides align to TRBD2. V lost 0 bases and J lost 6; bases outside the gene matches: 4. There are 15 residues in the CDR3. Looked up from germline, CDR1 is SGHRS and CDR2 is YFSETQ. The CDR3 spells CASSLGGLAAGELFF. The CDR3 bases that were read are TGCGCCAGCAGCTTGGGTGGACTAGCTGCCGGGGAG.

As regards this clone: The read comes to an end 3 residues before the CDR3 does, leaving the germline J gene to fill in the end. This chain uses TRBV10-2 with TRBJ1-2; D is unclear. This CDR3 spans 11 amino acids. Germline V gene lookup returns CDR1 WSHSY and CDR2 SAAADI. The part of the CDR3 DNA that was read is TGCGCCAGCAGTGCAGACACCGGC. Encoded protein: CASSADTG. The whole CDR3 region reads CASSADTGYTF.

This clone has a count of ten or more. The DNA read from the CDR3 is TGCAGTGCTCGGAGCGGGGATACG. Its protein is CSARSGDT. The full CDR3 reads CSARSGDTQYF. The J gene is TRBJ2-3, the V gene TRBV20-1, with a weak D call TRBD2 (6 bases). The observed sequence ends 3 residues before the CDR3 terminus, with the missing tail filled in from the germline J gene. V lost 5 bases to trimming and J lost 6 bases, with 9 bases between them. The length of the CDR3 is 11 residues. Germline V gene lookup returns CDR1 DFQATT and CDR2 SNEGSKA (reference sequence).

This clone was seen repeatedly, ten times or more. The CDR3 extends 3 residues past the end of the read, so its final part is completed from the germline J gene. The rearrangement links TRBV2 to TRBJ1-2; D might be TRBD1 (5 bases). V gave up 6 bases and J gave up 4 bases, with 15 bases separating them. The CDR3 length is 14 residues. From germline, CDR1 is SNHLY and CDR2 FYNNEI. The CDR3 here is CASRLTVVRYGYTF. CDR3 DNA (partial): TGTGCCAGCAGGCTGACAGTCGTTCGCTATGGC.